This T cell receptor beta chain was found in a study of T cell changes during pregnancy in multiple sclerosis. Assay: immunoSEQ multiplex PCR; the TCRdb copy retains only in-frame clones and omits some. The sample yields approximately 44,000 clones, 80% to 90% seen once. J gave up 5 bases and V 2 bases, and 7 bases lay outside the gene matches. Germline V lookup: CDR1 GTSNPN, CDR2 SVGIG (reference sequence). The CDR3 extends over 15 amino acids. Sequencing used CD4+ T cells from peripheral blood mononuclear cells, obtained in the first trimester of pregnancy. This chain joins TRBV30 and TRBJ2-3; 10 bases align to TRBD2. This clonotype originated in a female donor with multiple sclerosis, enrolled in a pregnancy study. The CDR3 DNA sequence: TGTGCCTGGAGTCCTGGAGCGGGAGGGAAAGATACGCAGTATTTT. Translating it yields CAWSPGAGGKDTQYF.